Listed here are 10 T cell receptor beta chains from one sample, sequenced in a study of T-cell memory formation after mild COVID-19 (dated by TCRdb to about 2021). Libraries were made using 5' RACE. Sequencer: Illumina NovaSeq 6000. The public reads were quality trimmed at Q25 with fastp and then assembled into clones with MiXCR by TCRdb, keeping productive beta chains. For every CDR3 protein sequence, its rows merge into one entry that carries the most common genes and DNA. A total of 360,000 or so distinct CDR3 sequences appear in this sample, under 30% of them only once. The biggest ten clones account for 13% of the sample. The sample consisted of PBMCs or a T cell subset sorted from them (not recorded which). The receptor set was obtained from an adult woman who had mild COVID-19 (a few samples of this study predate the infection). The sample titles of this study are shuffled in the database, so cell type and time point are left out; the donor was told from shared clones.

This clonotype was found a few times. The chain joins TRBV11-2 to TRBJ2-2, with 7 bases matching TRBD1. Unmatched junction bases numbered 14, after V lost 3 bases and J lost 4 bases. The length of the CDR3 is 18 residues. CDR1 and CDR2 (germline): SGHAT, FQNNGV. In DNA form, the CDR3 reads TGTGCCAGCAGCTTTCTGTGGACAGGCCGTACGGTCACCGGGGAGCTGTTTTTT. Translation gives CASSFLWTGRTVTGELFF.

This clonotype was detected a few times. The chain combines TRBV11-2 with TRBJ2-1; 7 nucleotides align to TRBD2. Germline V gene lookup returns CDR1 SGHAT and CDR2 FQNNGV. J lost 15 bases, V lost 5 bases, and 10 bases had no gene match. The CDR3 covers 12 residues. CDR3 DNA: TGTGCCAGCAGCCCGGGGAAGGGCGGGGGGTTCTTC. As protein: CASSPGKGGGFF.

This clonotype was detected only a few times. The chain couples TRBV7-6 to TRBJ2-7; TRBD2 might be the D (6 bases). Deletions cut 5 bases from V and 3 bases from J, with 8 bases between. Looked up from germline, CDR1 is SGHVS and CDR2 is FNYEAQ. The CDR3 totals 12 residues. As DNA, the CDR3 is TGTGCCAGCAGCATTAGCGGCTACGAGCAGTACTTC. Residues: CASSISGYEQYF.

Only a few counts were recorded for this clonotype. The rearrangement uses TRBV5-1 and TRBJ2-1; 9 nucleotides align to TRBD1. Trimming cost V 7 bases and J 7 bases; bases outside gene matches: 9. The CDR3 sequence is 14 residues long. Germline assignment: CDR1 SGHRS and CDR2 YFSETQ. DNA of the CDR3: TGCGCCAGCCTCTCCGGGACAGGGTTAAATGAGCAGTTCTTC. It translates to CASLSGTGLNEQFF. Full variable domain (remainder filled in from reference TRBV5-1 and TRBJ2-1): KAGVTQTPRYLIKTRGQQVTLSCSPISGHRSVSWYQQTPGQGLQFLFEYFSETQRNKGNFPGRFSGRQFSNSRSEMNVSTLELGDSALYLCASLSGTGLNEQFFGPGTRLTVL.

V usage is TRBV7-9 and J usage is TRBJ2-3; D might be TRBD1 (6 bases). The CDR3 loop spans 11 amino acids. Trimming took 6 bases from V and 5 from J, leaving 6 bases between them. CDR1 is SEHNR and CDR2 is FQNEAQ in the germline V gene (reference sequence). The CDR3 sequence is CASRQGDTQYF. Here the CDR3 DNA reads TGTGCCAGCAGACAGGGAGATACGCAGTATTTT.

This clonotype was picked up a small number of times. V usage is TRBV24-1 and J usage is TRBJ2-3; TRBD1 aligns across 7 bases. Germline trimming cut 3 bases from V and 0 bases from J; bases unmatched to any gene: 5. The germline V gene encodes CDR1 KGHDR and CDR2 SFDVKD. CDR3 length equals 16 residues. CDR3 loop: CATSDPGTASTDTQYF. The CDR3 DNA reads as TGTGCCACCAGTGATCCGGGGACAGCTAGCACAGATACGCAGTATTTT.

This clonotype was detected once. The V and J genes are TRBV11-2 and TRBJ2-5; TRBD2 is a possible D gene (5 bases). CDR3 length: 14 residues. The germline V gene encodes CDR1 SGHAT and CDR2 FQNNGV. Trimming took 5 bases from V and 4 from J, leaving 14 bases between them. In DNA, the CDR3 is TGTGCCAGCAGCCCCGGGGTCCTGGGAGAGACCCAGTACTTC. Translating gives CASSPGVLGETQYF.

The J gene is TRBJ2-2, the V gene TRBV11-2, with a tentative D call TRBD1 (6 bases). V lost 4 bases, J lost 2 bases, and 14 bases lay in between. This CDR3 region has 16 residues. Germline values: CDR1 SGHAT, CDR2 FQNNGV. The CDR3 coding sequence is TGTGCCAGCAGCTCCGGACAGATTGTCAACACCGGGGAGCTGTTTTTT. It specifies CASSSGQIVNTGELFF.

The V and J genes are TRBV7-9 and TRBJ1-1, with D tentatively TRBD1 (5 bases). V dropped 4 bases and J dropped 0 bases, with 12 bases sitting between them. The CDR3 consists of 15 residues. The germline CDR1 and CDR2 sequences are SEHNR and FQNEAQ (reference sequence). This chain's CDR3 is CASSSVGHLNTEAFF. The CDR3 nucleotides read TGTGCCAGCAGCTCCGTCGGACACCTGAACACTGAAGCTTTCTTT.

In this sample, this clonotype turned up many times. The chain combines TRBV4-1 with TRBJ2-7; D possibly corresponds to TRBD2 (5 bases). Germline loops: CDR1 MGHRA, CDR2 YSYEKL. V lost 1 base and J 5 bases, leaving 9 bases between the germline ends. The CDR3 is made up of 13 amino acids. The CDR3 DNA follows: TGCGCCAGCAGCCAAGGTTTCGGGGACGAGCAGTACTTC. Protein product: CASSQGFGDEQYF.